These 31 T cell receptor beta chains originate from one sample sequenced in a study of blood T cell repertoires in COVID-19. TCRdb's copy holds only in-frame clones and misses some; the assay was immunoSEQ multiplex PCR. The sample shows about 130,000 clones, 84% of them seen only once. Sequencing was carried out using peripheral blood. These receptor sequences come from a woman in her 30s who had recovered from COVID-19.

CDR3 protein: CASSLMARINTGELFF. For the CDR3, the DNA is TGTGCCAGCAGCCTCATGGCCAGGATCAACACCGGGGAGCTGTTTTTT. J is TRBJ2-2 and V is TRBV11-1; D gene ambiguous. V was cut by 5 bases and J by 2 bases, with 15 bases left in between. Germline CDR1 SGHAT, CDR2 FQDESV (reference sequence). The CDR3 has 16 amino acids.

J is TRBJ2-7 and V is TRBV5-6; 15 bases line up with TRBD2. CDR3 length: 19 residues. The junction had 14 bases not matched to a gene; V was cut back by 2 bases and J by 5 bases. Germline values: CDR1 SGHDT, CDR2 YYEEEE. The CDR3 protein is CASSFGLAGGPGLSDEQYF. CDR3 bases: TGTGCCAGCAGCTTCGGACTAGCGGGAGGGCCTGGCCTATCGGACGAGCAGTACTTC.

This clone was observed once. The chain combines TRBV7-9 with TRBJ1-1; D remains unclear. This CDR3 contains 16 residues. The V end lost 1 base, the J end lost 3 bases, and 15 bases lay between the germline ends. Per the germline V gene, CDR1 is SEHNR and CDR2 is FQNEAQ (reference sequence). In nucleotides, the CDR3 is TGTGCCAGCAGCTTAGTAGTCGCCCGGCGGCACACTGAAGCTTTCTTT. This encodes CASSLVVARRHTEAFF.

This chain joins TRBV11-1 and TRBJ2-5, with 7 positions matching TRBD1. Germline V gives CDR1 SGHAT, CDR2 FQDESV (reference sequence). The CDR3 is 15 residues long. V was clipped by 1 base and J by 2 bases; unmatched bases: 4. The DNA of the CDR3 is TGTGCCAGCAGCTTAGATACAGGGGCTCAAGAGACCCAGTACTTC. This sequence encodes CASSLDTGAQETQYF.

Only one count was recorded for this clone. This chain joins TRBV18 and TRBJ2-1; TRBD1 matches at 8 bases. Germline values: CDR1 KGHSH, CDR2 LQKENI. Losses at the gene ends were 2 bases for V and 5 bases for J; bases not matched to a gene: 5. CDR3 length: 15 amino acids. CDR3 bases: TGTGCCAGCTCACCAGGGAGACAGGGGAACAATGAGCAGTTCTTC. It encodes CASSPGRQGNNEQFF.

This chain connects TRBV4-1 to TRBJ2-1, with 8 bases that match TRBD1. The trim removed 5 bases at V and 9 bases at J, leaving 9 bases unmatched. Germline CDR1 and CDR2: MGHRA and YSYEKL. This CDR3 has 14 residues. CDR3 sequence: CASSLGQGASEQFF. In nucleotides, the CDR3 is TGCGCCAGCAGCTTGGGGCAGGGGGCAAGTGAGCAGTTCTTC.

The V and J genes are TRBV6-5 and TRBJ2-3; 11 nucleotides line up with TRBD2. Germline-derived CDR1 and CDR2 are MNHEY and SVGAGI. Trimming took 7 bases from V and 5 from J; bases not matched to a gene: 8. The CDR3 is 15 residues long. This CDR3 is CASIKTSGMVDTQYF. In DNA, the CDR3 is TGTGCCAGCATAAAGACTAGCGGGATGGTAGATACGCAGTATTTT.

This sequence joins TRBV6-6 and TRBJ2-7; no definite D call. From germline, CDR1 is MNHNY and CDR2 SVGAGI (reference sequence). V dropped 6 bases and J dropped 0 bases, with 9 bases sitting between them. This CDR3 is built from 13 residues. In DNA form, the CDR3 reads TGTGCCAGCAGCCCGGTTGCCTCCTACGAGCAGTACTTC. It specifies CASSPVASYEQYF.

For the CDR3, the DNA is TGTGCCAGCAGCCCCGGAAGACAGGGCGGCGACACCGGGGAGCTGTTTTTT. Translated: CASSPGRQGGDTGELFF. The chain joins TRBV7-9 to TRBJ2-2, with 7 bases aligning to TRBD1. CDR1 is SEHNR and CDR2 is FQNEAQ in the germline V gene (reference sequence). The length of the CDR3 is 17 residues. Trimming at V came to 5 bases and at J to 3 bases, leaving 12 bases not matched to a gene.

The chain joins TRBV2 to TRBJ2-5; maybe TRBD1 (6 bases). V lost 2 bases and J 5 bases, leaving 12 bases between the germline ends. This CDR3 spans 14 amino acids. Per germline, CDR1 SNHLY and CDR2 FYNNEI. The CDR3 loop is CASSEQGIGETQYF. CDR3 nucleotides: TGTGCCAGCAGTGAACAGGGGATAGGGGAGACCCAGTACTTC.

V and J are TRBV4-2 and TRBJ2-3; 10 nucleotides match TRBD2. The J segment lost 0 bases and the V segment lost 1 base, leaving 4 bases of the junction unmatched. This CDR3 has 17 residues. Germline values: CDR1 LGHNA, CDR2 YNFKEQ. CDR3 nucleotide sequence: TGTGCCAGCAGCCAAGTAGGAGCGGGGGGGAGCACAGATACGCAGTATTTT. It yields the protein CASSQVGAGGSTDTQYF.

In this sample, this clone turned up a few times. The chain couples TRBV7-3 to TRBJ2-3; 14 bases align to TRBD2. Germline-derived CDR1 and CDR2 are SGHTA and FQGTGA. V lost 0 bases and J lost 5; bases outside the gene matches: 4. The CDR3 is 17 amino acids. This CDR3 reads CASSLTGLAGVGDTQYF. The CDR3 DNA reads TGTGCCAGCAGCTTAACGGGACTAGCGGGAGTGGGAGATACGCAGTATTTT. The full variable domain, in which reference TRBV7-3 and TRBJ2-3 provide the parts outside the CDR3, is GAGVSQTPSNKVTEKGKYVELRCDPISGHTALYWYRQSLGQGPEFLIYFQGTGAADDSGLPNDRFFAVRPEGSVSTLKIQRTERGDSAVYLCASSLTGLAGVGDTQYFGPGTRLTVL.

This clone has just one count. V usage is TRBV19 and J usage is TRBJ2-7; 9 bases agree with TRBD1. J lost 1 base, V lost 7 bases, and 2 bases had no gene match. Per the germline V gene, CDR1 is LNHDA and CDR2 is SQIVND (reference sequence). This CDR3 has 13 amino acids. The CDR3 reads CASNRGPSYEQYF. DNA of the CDR3: TGTGCCAGTAACAGGGGGCCTTCCTACGAGCAGTACTTC.

The chain couples TRBV14 to TRBJ2-3; D is unclear. Germline lookup yields CDR1 SGHDN and CDR2 FVKESK. Trimming pared 4 bases from V and 0 bases from J, leaving 11 bases between. There are 15 residues in the CDR3. CDR3 coding DNA: TGTGCCAGCAGCCTCACGGGTTCTAGCACAGATACGCAGTATTTT. This codes for CASSLTGSSTDTQYF.

The chain combines TRBV6-5 with TRBJ1-2; 8 nucleotides align to TRBD1. The germline gives CDR1 MNHEY, CDR2 SVGAGI. This CDR3 is built from 13 residues. Trimming at V came to 6 bases and at J to 8 bases, leaving 8 bases not matched to a gene. The CDR3 sequence: CASSSRQGSGYTF. DNA for the CDR3: TGTGCCAGCAGCTCCCGACAGGGGTCCGGCTACACCTTC.

The V call is TRBV3-1 (or the pseudogene TRBV3-2), the J call TRBJ2-5; 7 bases agree with TRBD1. The junction had 5 bases not matched to a gene; V was cut back by 5 bases and J by 2 bases. CDR1 and CDR2 from the germline V gene are LGHDT and YNNKEL (reference sequence). This CDR3 spans 14 amino acids. The CDR3 DNA is TGTGCCAGCAGCACCCGGACAGGTCAAGAGACCCAGTACTTC. It specifies CASSTRTGQETQYF.

The chain joins TRBV29-1 to TRBJ1-1, with 11 nucleotides matching TRBD1. Per the germline V gene, CDR1 is SQVTM and CDR2 is ANQGSEA. CDR3 size: 13 residues. V lost 6 bases, J lost 7 bases, and 7 bases stayed unmatched. CDR3 region: CSVQGDRGYEAFF. The DNA of the CDR3 is TGCAGCGTACAGGGGGACAGGGGGTATGAAGCTTTCTTT.

The rearrangement joins TRBV20-1 to TRBJ2-7; no firm D call. CDR3 length equals 11 residues. Per germline, CDR1 DFQATT and CDR2 SNEGSKA (reference sequence). V lost 3 bases, J lost 4 bases, and 7 bases lay in between. The CDR3 spells CSARETYEQYF. The CDR3 DNA sequence: TGCAGTGCTAGGGAGACTTACGAGCAGTACTTC.

As DNA, the CDR3 is TGTGCCAGCACCCGGGGGACGAACTATGGCTACACCTTC. Amino acids: CASTRGTNYGYTF. This chain uses TRBV12-3 or TRBV12-4 with TRBJ1-2, with D possibly TRBD1 on 5 matching bases. Between the trimmed V and J ends, which lost 7 bases and 2 bases, there was a span of 11 bases. This CDR3 is built from 13 residues.

The chain employs TRBV19 and TRBJ2-7; 8 bases are shared with TRBD1. The CDR3 is made up of 12 amino acids. After removal of 7 bases from V and 5 bases from J, the junction contained 4 bases not matched to a gene. Per germline, CDR1 LNHDA and CDR2 SQIVND (reference sequence). CDR3 sequence: CASKETGDEQYF. The DNA for the CDR3 is TGTGCCAGTAAAGAGACAGGGGACGAGCAGTACTTC.

This chain joins TRBV24-1 and TRBJ2-2, with 7 bases fitting TRBD1. Germline V gene sequence: CDR1 KGHDR, CDR2 SFDVKD. There are 16 residues in the CDR3. Losses at the gene ends were 4 bases for V and 0 bases for J; bases not matched to a gene: 4. In DNA, the CDR3 is TGTGCCACCAGTGACGTTACAGGGGCGAACACCGGGGAGCTGTTTTTT. It translates to CATSDVTGANTGELFF.

J is TRBJ1-2 and V is TRBV7-9, with 10 bases fitting TRBD1. Per germline, CDR1 SEHNR and CDR2 FQNEAQ (reference sequence). The V and J ends lost 4 bases and 3 bases, in that order; junction bases with no gene match: 5. The CDR3 sequence is 15 residues long. The CDR3 is CASSSDRGLYYGYTF. The CDR3 coding sequence is TGTGCCAGCAGCTCCGACAGGGGGCTTTACTATGGCTACACCTTC.

The chain carries TRBV27 and TRBJ2-1; 10 bases are shared with TRBD1. V trimming: 7 bases; J trimming: 6 bases; junction bases outside the gene matches: 9. The CDR3 totals 15 residues. From germline, CDR1 is MNHEY and CDR2 SMNVEV (reference sequence). Here the CDR3 reads CASNNLGTGANEQFF. CDR3 sequence (DNA): TGTGCCAGCAACAACCTCGGGACAGGGGCCAATGAGCAGTTCTTC.

This clone was recorded once. This chain uses TRBV2 with TRBJ2-7; TRBD1 agrees at 8 bases. The CDR3 is made up of 13 amino acids. V lost 5 bases and J lost 6; bases outside the gene matches: 6. CDR1 and CDR2 from the germline V gene are SNHLY and FYNNEI. CDR3 residues: CASSSDRAGEQYF. CDR3 sequence (DNA): TGTGCCAGCAGTTCGGACAGGGCCGGCGAGCAGTACTTC.

In DNA form, the CDR3 reads TGTGCCAGCAGTGACCCCGGAGGGGAGCAGTACTTC. Amino acid sequence: CASSDPGGEQYF. The chain joins TRBV6-1 to TRBJ2-7, with D maybe TRBD2 (6 bases). CDR1 MNHNS and CDR2 SASEGT come from the germline V gene. CDR3 length: 12 amino acids. Deletions cut 3 bases from V and 7 bases from J, with 10 bases between.

This clone came up once. The V and J genes are TRBV6-2 or TRBV6-3 and TRBJ1-6; D unclear. The germline V gene encodes CDR1 MNHEY and CDR2 SVGEGT. The CDR3 has 16 residues. Between the trimmed V and J ends, which lost 4 bases and 8 bases, there was a span of 18 bases. DNA for the CDR3: TGTGCCAGCAGTTTCGTCCCGGAAGCCCGGGATTCACCCCTCCACTTT. It codes for CASSFVPEARDSPLHF.

This rearrangement joins TRBV6-5 to TRBJ2-7; no clear D. Germline V gives CDR1 MNHEY, CDR2 SVGAGI. The CDR3 runs to 13 residues. The V gene lost 4 bases and the J gene lost 0 bases, with 7 bases spanning the gap. CDR3 residues: CASSSQSSYEQYF. The CDR3 DNA sequence: TGTGCCAGCAGTTCACAGAGCTCCTACGAGCAGTACTTC.

This rearrangement joins TRBV18 to TRBJ2-7; 13 bases agree with TRBD2. CDR1 is KGHSH and CDR2 is LQKENI in the germline V gene. Trimming removed 6 bases from V and 0 bases from J; junction bases left unmatched: 11. The CDR3 has 18 residues. CDR3 region: CASSRTGTSGISSYEQYF. The CDR3 DNA is TGTGCCAGCTCTCGTACCGGGACTAGCGGGATCAGCTCCTACGAGCAGTACTTC.

The chain combines TRBV9 with TRBJ2-2, with a weak D call TRBD2 (5 bases). The germline CDR1 and CDR2 sequences are SGDLS and YYNGEE. V lost 4 bases, J lost 1 base, and 11 bases lay in between. CDR3 length: 15 residues. The CDR3 here is CASSPRTGNTGELFF. The CDR3, as DNA: TGTGCCAGCAGCCCCCGGACTGGGAACACCGGGGAGCTGTTTTTT.

This rearrangement joins TRBV5-6 to TRBJ2-3; D ambiguous. From germline, CDR1 is SGHDT and CDR2 YYEEEE. The CDR3 length is 16 residues. V lost 0 bases and J 4 bases, leaving 15 bases between the germline ends. The CDR3 sequence: CASSLDLLELSDTQYF. The CDR3 bases are TGTGCCAGCAGCTTGGATCTCCTAGAACTTTCAGATACGCAGTATTTT. Based on the CDR3 plus reference TRBV5-6 and TRBJ2-3, the full variable domain is DAGVTQSPTHLIKTRGQQVTLRCSPKSGHDTVSWYQQALGQGPQFIFQYYEEEERQRGNFPDRFSGHQFPNYSSELNVNALLLGDSALYLCASSLDLLELSDTQYFGPGTRLTVL.

This clone occurred once. The CDR3 loop reads CASSQQGAGPNQPQHF. As DNA, the CDR3 is TGCGCCAGCAGCCAGCAGGGAGCGGGTCCGAATCAGCCCCAGCATTTT. This chain links TRBV4-1 with TRBJ1-5; weak D call: TRBD1 (5 bases). The CDR3 extends over 16 amino acids. V lost 3 bases and J lost 4, with 16 bases in between. Germline-derived CDR1 and CDR2 are MGHRA and YSYEKL.